This TCR beta chain came from a study of T-cell reconstitution after alpha-beta-depleted transplantation in children. A note on this clonotype: A much larger clone lies one base from this, so it may be a read error.

Preparation of the TCRbeta library involved a method that used unique molecular identifiers. TCRdb passed the PCR reads through MiXCR, listing each CDR3 protein once. Of 350,000 to 500,000 distinct CDR3 sequences listed, roughly 43% were seen once; the top ten hold 27%. The sequence was obtained from a girl aged 2-10 years with aplastic anemia, due to receive a stem cell transplant. Sequences were derived from PBMCs, sampled before TCRalphabeta/CD19-depleted stem cell transplant.

CDR3 DNA sequence: TGTGCCAGCAGCGCCCTGACTAGAGGCACAGATACGCAGTATTTT. Translated, it gives CASSALTRGTDTQYF. V and J are TRBV7-9 and TRBJ2-3; possibly TRBD2 for D (6 bases). The germline V and J ends were trimmed by 5 bases and 1 base, with 13 bases remaining between them. The CDR3 is made up of 15 amino acids. Germline CDR1 SEHNR, CDR2 FQNEAQ (reference sequence).